Presented here are 3 T cell receptor beta chains from one specimen sequenced in a study of cytomegalovirus exposure and HLA in healthy donors. With 60 Vbeta and 13 Jbeta primers, the PCR was carried out. The repertoire was sequenced with immunoSEQ multiplex PCR; TCRdb's copy has only in-frame clones and lacks some. Among about 120,000 clones listed, roughly 82% were seen once. Source material: PBMCs. These receptors originate from a woman in her 40s in good health and CMV-seropositive.

The chain links TRBV5-8 to TRBJ1-5, with D possibly TRBD1 on 6 matching bases. V was pared by 0 bases and J by 7 bases, with 8 bases between. The germline gives CDR1 SGHTS, CDR2 YDEGEE. This CDR3 has 13 amino acids. The CDR3 DNA sequence: TGTGCCAGCAGCTTGGACAGGGTGCAGCCCCAGCATTTT. This translates into CASSLDRVQPQHF.

V gene TRBV30 combines with J gene TRBJ1-2; 7 bases match TRBD1. The germline gives CDR1 GTSNPN, CDR2 SVGIG (reference sequence). After removal of 1 base from V and 8 bases from J, the junction contained 10 bases not matched to a gene. The CDR3 extends over 14 amino acids. The CDR3 loop is CAWSDSGAGGGYTF. For the CDR3, the DNA is TGTGCCTGGAGTGATAGCGGGGCAGGGGGGGGCTACACCTTC.

The gene calls are TRBV11-2 and TRBJ2-7; D is possibly TRBD1 (5 bases). CDR1 and CDR2 (germline): SGHAT, FQNNGV. The CDR3 consists of 15 residues. V was clipped by 4 bases and J by 2 bases, with 15 bases between them. The CDR3 DNA reads as TGTGCCAGCAGCTCCTATACAGGCAGGACCTACGAGCAGTACTTC. Its protein product is CASSSYTGRTYEQYF.